A selection of T cell receptor beta chains follows, all from one sample in a study of cytomegalovirus exposure and HLA in healthy donors. Sequencing used immunoSEQ multiplex PCR; TCRdb keeps in-frame clones, though not all of them. The sample records around 67,000 clones, about 75% being singletons. The material sequenced was PBMCs. The receptors were gathered from a woman aged 30 to 39 in good health and CMV-seropositive. CDR3s include the opening cysteine and the closing phenylalanine or tryptophan. Fields, in order: J gene, clone size, V gene, D gene, CDR3 protein, CDR3 DNA. D genes are given only for firm matches. A clone size is listed for some rows: how often the clone was seen (once, few, many), or a class if it is expanded.

TRBJ1-3,NA,TRBV7-9,NA,CASSLNRVAGNTIYF,TGTGCCAGCAGCTTAAACAGGGTGGCTGGAAACACCATATATTTT
TRBJ2-3,NA,TRBV7-9,NA,CASSFGKNTDTQYF,TGTGCCAGCAGCTTCGGGAAAAACACAGATACGCAGTATTTT
TRBJ1-4,NA,TRBV2,NA,CASSEAVGSGLFF,TGTGCCAGCAGTGAAGCTGTGGGCTCGGGGCTGTTTTTT
TRBJ2-5,NA,TRBV5-1,TRBD1,CASFPGTEKETQYF,TGCGCCAGCTTCCCCGGGACAGAGAAAGAGACCCAGTACTTC
TRBJ2-1,NA,TRBV6-1,NA,CASSDEGARYNEQFF,TGTGCCAGCAGTGACGAGGGAGCGAGGTACAATGAGCAGTTCTTC
TRBJ2-2,NA,TRBV7-3,TRBD2,CASSPRDYPVPVPGELFF,TGTGCCAGCAGCCCCAGGGACTACCCCGTTCCAGTACCCGGGGAGCTGTTTTTT
TRBJ2-5,NA,TRBV18,NA,CASSPLRKETQYF,TGTGCCAGCTCACCACTGCGGAAAGAGACCCAGTACTTC
TRBJ1-3,NA,TRBV6-6,NA,CASSKGYEGGNTIYF,TGTGCCAGCAGTAAAGGGTACGAGGGAGGAAACACCATATATTTT
TRBJ2-5,NA,TRBV9,NA,CASSAGRTGQETQYF,TGTGCCAGCAGCGCCGGCCGGACGGGACAAGAGACCCAGTACTTC
TRBJ2-6,medium-sized,TRBV2,NA,CASSEVAGAGGSGANVLTF,TGTGCCAGCAGTGAAGTAGCTGGTGCAGGAGGCTCTGGGGCCAACGTCCTGACTTTC
TRBJ2-7,once,TRBV29-1,NA,CSGGRGIHEQYF,TGCAGCGGGGGACGGGGGATCCACGAGCAGTACTTC
TRBJ2-5,NA,TRBV19,NA,CASSDTARGRRWGETQYF,TGTGCCAGTAGCGACACAGCCAGGGGCCGCCGCTGGGGGGAGACCCAGTACTTC
TRBJ2-7,NA,TRBV6-5,TRBD1,CASSYTPGQYNEQYF,TGTGCCAGCAGTTACACTCCGGGACAGTATAACGAGCAGTACTTC
TRBJ2-7,NA,TRBV29-1,TRBD2,CSVGTSGYEQYF,TGCAGCGTTGGGACTAGCGGCTACGAGCAGTACTTC
TRBJ1-1,NA,TRBV19,TRBD1,CASSRDSTLNTEAFF,TGTGCCAGTTCCCGGGACAGTACTTTGAACACTGAAGCTTTCTTT
TRBJ2-1,NA,TRBV7-2,TRBD2,CASSLTPGLAGGGNEQFF,TGTGCCAGCAGCTTAACCCCGGGACTAGCGGGAGGGGGTAATGAGCAGTTCTTC
TRBJ1-1,NA,TRBV4-2,TRBD1,CASGQGIMNTEAFF,TGTGCCAGCGGACAGGGAATTATGAACACTGAAGCTTTCTTT
TRBJ2-7,NA,TRBV5-8,TRBD2,CASSRTSGSDEQYF,TGTGCCAGCAGCCGGACTAGCGGGAGTGATGAGCAGTACTTC
TRBJ2-7,NA,TRBV11-2,TRBD2,CASSGQGLAGGTAYEQYF,TGTGCCAGCAGCGGCCAAGGACTAGCGGGAGGGACCGCCTACGAGCAGTACTTC
TRBJ1-1,NA,TRBV2,NA,CASSTGRNTEAFF,TGTGCCAGCAGTACAGGGAGGAACACTGAAGCTTTCTTT
TRBJ1-1,NA,TRBV5-1,NA,CASSRGGAGSNTEAFF,TGCGCCAGCAGCCGGGGGGGAGCCGGGTCGAACACTGAAGCTTTCTTT
TRBJ1-6,NA,TRBV2,NA,CASNKQVEGSPLHF,TGTGCCAGCAATAAACAGGTGGAAGGTTCACCCCTCCACTTT
TRBJ2-7,NA,TRBV7-3,TRBD1,CASSLRRGYTLPYEQYF,TGTGCCAGCAGCTTACGCAGGGGGTACACCTTGCCCTACGAGCAGTACTTC
TRBJ1-3,NA,TRBV7-2,NA,CASSSERNTIYF,TGTGCCAGCAGCTCAGAAAGAAACACCATATATTTT
TRBJ2-5,once,TRBV6-1,NA,CASSHSSQETQYF,TGTGCCAGCAGCCACAGCTCCCAAGAGACCCAGTACTTC
TRBJ1-4,NA,TRBV28,TRBD1,CASKSQGGNEKLFF,TGTGCCAGCAAATCACAGGGGGGGAATGAAAAACTGTTTTTT
TRBJ2-7,NA,TRBV7-9,NA,CASSPPGVREQYF,TGTGCCAGCAGCCCCCCAGGGGTTCGGGAGCAGTACTTC
TRBJ2-7,NA,TRBV15,NA,CATSRANSYEQYF,TGTGCCACCAGCAGAGCCAACTCCTACGAGCAGTACTTC
TRBJ1-1,few,TRBV7-9,NA,CASSLIGQVNTEAFF,TGTGCCAGCAGCTTAATTGGTCAGGTGAACACTGAAGCTTTCTTT
TRBJ2-1,NA,TRBV7-2,TRBD2,CASRSSGRPYNEQFF,TGTGCCAGCAGATCTAGCGGGAGGCCGTACAATGAGCAGTTCTTC
TRBJ1-1,NA,TRBV27,TRBD1,CASSPRQGRNTEAFF,TGTGCCAGCAGCCCAAGACAGGGGAGGAACACTGAAGCTTTCTTT
TRBJ1-1,NA,TRBV7-7,TRBD1,CASSLDRAGNTEAFF,TGTGCTAGCAGCTTGGACAGGGCGGGGAACACTGAAGCTTTCTTT
TRBJ1-1,NA,TRBV4-1,NA,CASSRGAGRKTEAFF,TGCGCCAGCAGCCGGGGCGCAGGGAGGAAAACTGAAGCTTTCTTT
TRBJ2-5,NA,TRBV5-4,TRBD1,CASSLPGQGRRETQYF,TGTGCCAGCAGCCTCCCTGGACAGGGTAGACGGGAGACCCAGTACTTC
TRBJ1-2,NA,TRBV10-2,TRBD1,CASSEWGTGGTYGYTF,TGCGCCAGCAGTGAGTGGGGGACAGGCGGTACCTATGGCTACACCTTC
TRBJ2-1,many,TRBV6-5,NA,CASRGSNEQFF,TGTGCCAGCCGGGGGTCGAATGAGCAGTTCTTC
TRBJ1-2,few,TRBV25-1,TRBD1,CASSGGTGVCGYTF,TGTGCCAGCAGTGGGGGGACAGGGGTTTGTGGCTACACCTTC
TRBJ1-2,NA,TRBV27,NA,CASSLVGGYGYTF,TGTGCCAGCAGTTTAGTAGGGGGCTATGGCTACACCTTC
TRBJ2-1,once,TRBV5-6,TRBD2,CASSRGLAGATGTEQFF,TGTGCCAGCAGCCGCGGACTAGCGGGAGCTACAGGCACTGAGCAGTTCTTC
TRBJ2-7,NA,TRBV5-4,TRBD2,CASSWGGVLPYEQYF,TGTGCCAGCAGCTGGGGGGGGGTTTTACCCTACGAGCAGTACTTC
TRBJ2-2,NA,TRBV6-5,NA,CASNLFQGGGELFF,TGTGCCAGCAACTTGTTTCAGGGAGGCGGGGAGCTGTTTTTT
TRBJ1-1,few,TRBV5-1,NA,CASSFGERGEAFF,TGCGCCAGCAGCTTCGGAGAACGGGGTGAAGCTTTCTTT
TRBJ2-7,once,TRBV7-9,TRBD1,CASSPATGPTYEQYF,TGTGCCAGCAGCCCAGCGACAGGGCCCACCTACGAGCAGTACTTC
TRBJ2-5,NA,TRBV6-5,TRBD2,CASSTSGSLRETQYF,TGTGCCAGCAGTACTAGCGGGAGTTTACGGGAGACCCAGTACTTC
TRBJ1-1,NA,TRBV9,TRBD1,CASSDLRGPKTEAFF,TGTGCCAGCAGCGACCTCAGGGGGCCGAAGACTGAAGCTTTCTTT
TRBJ1-2,NA,TRBV4-2,NA,CASSQDFGAWGYTF,TGTGCCAGCAGCCAAGACTTTGGGGCGTGGGGCTACACCTTC
TRBJ2-5,NA,TRBV2,NA,CASSKGLEETQYF,TGTGCCAGCAGTAAGGGGTTGGAGGAGACCCAGTACTTC
TRBJ2-2,few,TRBV2,TRBD2,CASSEFSGINTGELFF,TGTGCCAGCAGTGAATTTAGCGGGATTAACACCGGGGAGCTGTTTTTT
TRBJ2-1,NA,TRBV9,TRBD2,CASSATSGSTYNEQFF,TGTGCCAGCAGCGCGACTAGCGGGAGCACCTACAATGAGCAGTTCTTC
TRBJ2-6,NA,TRBV11-3,NA,CASSVSSGANVLTF,TGTGCCAGCTCTGTTTCCTCTGGGGCCAACGTCCTGACTTTC